The 7 T cell receptor beta chains reported below all come from one sample, sequenced in a study of spatial heterogeneity in lung cancer. One entry per CDR3 protein, called by TCRdb with MiXCR from the 5' RACE reads. The sample has 43,000 or so distinct CDR3 sequences; roughly 10% are singletons. This sample's time point: blood at routine non-recurrence follow-up after resection. This material consisted of PBMCs, taken at follow-up. The receptors were gathered from a male donor with early-stage non-small cell lung cancer.

This clonotype is a singleton in its sample. The chain combines TRBV5-4 with TRBJ2-3, with a weak D call TRBD2 (5 bases). CDR1 and CDR2 from the germline V gene are SGHNT and YYREEE (reference sequence). The CDR3 spans 14 residues. The V and J ends lost 1 base and 4 bases respectively, with 10 bases between them. CDR3 coding DNA: TGTGCCAGCAGCTTGAGAGGGAGCTCAGATACGCAGTATTTT. This gives the protein CASSLRGSSDTQYF.

The chain employs TRBV5-4 and TRBJ2-7; 7 nucleotides match TRBD2. This CDR3 region has 15 residues. V gave up 5 bases and J gave up 2 bases; unmatched junction bases: 10. CDR1 SGHNT and CDR2 YYREEE come from the germline V gene (reference sequence). For the CDR3, the DNA is TGTGCCAGCAGTCCCGCGGGCGGGAGAACCTACGAGCAGTACTTC. Residues: CASSPAGGRTYEQYF.

This clonotype was detected many times. This sequence joins TRBV10-3 and TRBJ2-5; 9 bases line up with TRBD1. CDR3 length equals 12 residues. The V segment lost 8 bases and the J segment 5 bases; nucleotides outside the gene matches: 3. The germline gives CDR1 ENHRY, CDR2 SYGVKD. The chain's CDR3 is CAISDRGETQYF. CDR3 DNA: TGTGCCATCTCGGACAGGGGTGAGACCCAGTACTTC.

This clonotype showed up just a few times. The genes are TRBV7-3 and TRBJ2-2; tentatively, D is TRBD1 (6 bases). Germline V gene sequence: CDR1 SGHTA, CDR2 FQGTGA. The V end was cut by 6 bases, the J end by 3 bases, with 17 bases between. The length of the CDR3 is 16 residues. CDR3 coding DNA: TGTGCCAGCAGTCCCTTTGGGGGCGGTGACACCGGGGAGCTGTTTTTT. It specifies CASSPFGGGDTGELFF.

This rearrangement joins TRBV5-1 to TRBJ2-7; 7 nucleotides line up with TRBD1. With V trimmed by 4 bases and J by 6 bases, 4 bases remained unmatched. Germline CDR1 and CDR2: SGHRS and YFSETQ. CDR3 length equals 12 residues. The DNA for the CDR3 is TGCGCCAGCAGCGACGACAGGGCCGAGCAGTACTTC. Its protein product is CASSDDRAEQYF.

This clonotype was observed a handful of times. This chain uses TRBV5-1 with TRBJ1-5; tentative D call: TRBD1 (5 bases). V was pared by 4 bases and J by 0 bases, with 11 bases between. Germline loops: CDR1 SGHRS, CDR2 YFSETQ. The CDR3 spans 15 residues. The CDR3 protein is CASSPAGLSNQPQHF. The CDR3 nucleotides read TGCGCCAGCAGCCCAGCGGGGCTTAGCAATCAGCCCCAGCATTTT.

This clonotype was seen only a few times. The chain carries TRBV6-6 and TRBJ2-7, with a weak D call TRBD1 (6 bases). Germline values: CDR1 MNHNY, CDR2 SVGAGI (reference sequence). The germline V and J ends were trimmed by 5 bases and 2 bases, with 13 bases remaining between them. This CDR3 is built from 14 residues. Written as DNA, the CDR3 is TGTGCCAGCAGTAACACACAGGGCACCTACGAGCAGTACTTC. It yields the protein CASSNTQGTYEQYF.